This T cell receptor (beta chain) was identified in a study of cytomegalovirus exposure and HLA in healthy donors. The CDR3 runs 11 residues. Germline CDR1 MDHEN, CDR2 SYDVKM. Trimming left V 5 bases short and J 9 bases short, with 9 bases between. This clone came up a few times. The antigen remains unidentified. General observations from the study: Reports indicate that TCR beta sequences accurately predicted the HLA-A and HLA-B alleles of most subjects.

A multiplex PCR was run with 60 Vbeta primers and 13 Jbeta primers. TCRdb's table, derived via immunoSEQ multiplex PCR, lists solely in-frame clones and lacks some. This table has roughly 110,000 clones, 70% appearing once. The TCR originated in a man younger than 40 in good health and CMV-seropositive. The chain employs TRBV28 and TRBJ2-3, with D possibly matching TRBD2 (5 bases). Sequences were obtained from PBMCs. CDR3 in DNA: TGTGCCAGCAGTGGGAGTGGAACGCAGTATTTT. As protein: CASSGSGTQYF.